These 10 T cell receptor beta chains share one sample of origin, sequenced in a study of blood T cell repertoires in COVID-19. Clones were read by immunoSEQ multiplex PCR, and TCRdb kept only the in-frame ones, dropping some. The sample holds approximately 130,000 clones, 85% to 90% seen once. Sequencing used peripheral blood. Source of these receptors: a man between 65 and 79 years old with active or convalescent COVID-19.

This chain connects TRBV7-9 to TRBJ1-2, with D possibly being TRBD1 (6 bases). This CDR3 region has 12 residues. The germline gives CDR1 SEHNR, CDR2 FQNEAQ (reference sequence). Deletions cut 2 bases from V and 6 bases from J, with 7 bases between. CDR3 bases: TGTGCCAGCAGCTTATACAGGGATGGCTACACCTTC. Residues: CASSLYRDGYTF.

This chain links TRBV6-5 with TRBJ1-2, with a possible D match to TRBD1 (5 bases). Germline CDR1 is MNHEY and CDR2 is SVGAGI. This CDR3 has 15 amino acids. V lost 4 bases to trimming and J lost 3 bases, with 15 bases between them. The chain's CDR3 is CASSSWGLVDYGYTF. CDR3 bases: TGTGCCAGCAGTTCCTGGGGCCTGGTGGACTATGGCTACACCTTC.

The chain joins TRBV5-1 to TRBJ1-4; D is unclear. V was pared by 1 base and J by 2 bases, with 6 bases between. The germline V gene has CDR1 SGHRS and CDR2 YFSETQ. CDR3 length: 14 residues. CDR3 region: CASSLTGTNEKLFF. The CDR3 DNA is TGCGCCAGCAGCTTGACGGGGACTAATGAAAAACTGTTTTTT.

The chain employs TRBV19 and TRBJ1-5; D is possibly TRBD1 (5 bases). Germline V gives CDR1 LNHDA, CDR2 SQIVND (reference sequence). V was cut by 4 bases and J by 4 bases, with 14 bases left in between. This CDR3 region has 15 residues. CDR3 residues: CASSKGREGNQPQHF. The CDR3 bases are TGTGCCAGTAGTAAGGGCAGGGAGGGGAATCAGCCCCAGCATTTT.

The V gene is TRBV28, the J gene TRBJ2-5; 7 bases fit TRBD2. The CDR3 runs 14 residues. The V and J ends lost 7 bases and 4 bases, in that order; junction bases with no gene match: 9. CDR1 and CDR2 from the germline V gene are MDHEN and SYDVKM. The CDR3 protein is CASTHGGGRETQYF. CDR3 DNA: TGTGCCAGCACCCACGGCGGGGGTCGAGAGACCCAGTACTTC.

J is TRBJ2-5 and V is TRBV12-5; TRBD1 agrees at 10 bases. The CDR3 is made up of 15 amino acids. Trimming removed 5 bases from V and 5 bases from J; junction bases left unmatched: 8. From germline, CDR1 is LGHNT and CDR2 FRNRAP. The CDR3 loop reads CASGPGTGVMETQYF. The CDR3 DNA follows: TGTGCTAGTGGTCCTGGGACAGGGGTTATGGAGACCCAGTACTTC.

The J gene is TRBJ2-3, the V gene TRBV7-2; 7 bases line up with TRBD1. With 3 bases clipped from V and 2 bases from J, the junction kept 5 bases outside the gene matches. Germline CDR1 reads SGHTA; CDR2 reads FQGNSA. The CDR3 spans 15 residues. The CDR3 sequence: CASSFFTGATDTQYF. CDR3 nucleotides: TGTGCCAGCAGCTTTTTCACAGGGGCCACAGATACGCAGTATTTT.

V and J are TRBV4-2 and TRBJ1-1; 9 positions match TRBD1. CDR1 LGHNA and CDR2 YNFKEQ come from the germline V gene. This CDR3 contains 16 residues. The V segment lost 7 bases and the J segment 3 bases; nucleotides outside the gene matches: 12. The CDR3, as DNA: TGTGCCAGCACCTTGGACAGGGGCAGAGCGGACACTGAAGCTTTCTTT. It yields the protein CASTLDRGRADTEAFF.

V gene TRBV7-9 combines with J gene TRBJ1-5; 8 nucleotides agree with TRBD1. Germline CDR1 reads SEHNR; CDR2 reads FQNEAQ (reference sequence). The CDR3 is 15 residues long. After removal of 1 base from V and 2 bases from J, the junction contained 1 base not matched to a gene. This CDR3 reads CASSLGTGRNQPQHF. DNA for the CDR3: TGTGCCAGCAGCTTAGGGACAGGGCGCAATCAGCCCCAGCATTTT.

V usage is TRBV5-6 and J usage is TRBJ1-2; D is possibly TRBD1 (6 bases). The germline V gene has CDR1 SGHDT and CDR2 YYEEEE. There are 14 residues in the CDR3. Trimming stripped 3 bases from V and 4 bases from J, with 13 bases between. The CDR3, as DNA: TGTGCCAGCAGCTCGTGGGGGGGCGGCTATGGCTACACCTTC. Its protein is CASSSWGGGYGYTF.